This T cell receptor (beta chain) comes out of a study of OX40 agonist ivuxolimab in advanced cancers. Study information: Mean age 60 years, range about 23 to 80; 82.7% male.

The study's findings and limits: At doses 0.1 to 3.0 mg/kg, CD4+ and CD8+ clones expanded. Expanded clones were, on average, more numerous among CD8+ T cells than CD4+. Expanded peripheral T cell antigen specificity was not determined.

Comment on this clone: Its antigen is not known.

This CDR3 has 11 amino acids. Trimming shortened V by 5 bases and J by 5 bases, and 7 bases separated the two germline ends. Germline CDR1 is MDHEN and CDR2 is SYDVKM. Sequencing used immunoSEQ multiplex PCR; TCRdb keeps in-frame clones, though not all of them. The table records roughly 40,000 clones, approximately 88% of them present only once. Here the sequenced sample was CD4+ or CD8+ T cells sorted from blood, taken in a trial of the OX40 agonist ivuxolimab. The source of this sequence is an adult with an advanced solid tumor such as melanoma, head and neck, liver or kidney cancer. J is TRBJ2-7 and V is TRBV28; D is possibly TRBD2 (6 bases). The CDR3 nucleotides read TGTGCCAGCAGTGGGGGGAACGAGCAGTACGTC. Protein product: CASSGGNEQYV.